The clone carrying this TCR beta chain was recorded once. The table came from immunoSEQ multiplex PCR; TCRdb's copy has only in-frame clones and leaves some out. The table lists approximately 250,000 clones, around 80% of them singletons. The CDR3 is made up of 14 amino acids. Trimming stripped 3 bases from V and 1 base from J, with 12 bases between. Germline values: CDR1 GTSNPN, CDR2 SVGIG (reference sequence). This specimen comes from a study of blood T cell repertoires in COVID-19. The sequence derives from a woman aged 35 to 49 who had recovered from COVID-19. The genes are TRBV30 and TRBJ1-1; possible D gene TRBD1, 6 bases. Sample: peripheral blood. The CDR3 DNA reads TGTGCCTGGAGCAAGACAGGACCGAACACTGAAGCTTTCTTT. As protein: CAWSKTGPNTEAFF. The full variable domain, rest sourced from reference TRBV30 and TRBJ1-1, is SQTIHQWPATLVQPVGSPLSLECTVEGTSNPNLYWYRQAAGRGLQLLFYSVGIGQISSEVPQNLSASRPQDRQFILSSKKLLLSDSGFYLCAWSKTGPNTEAFFGQGTRLTVV.